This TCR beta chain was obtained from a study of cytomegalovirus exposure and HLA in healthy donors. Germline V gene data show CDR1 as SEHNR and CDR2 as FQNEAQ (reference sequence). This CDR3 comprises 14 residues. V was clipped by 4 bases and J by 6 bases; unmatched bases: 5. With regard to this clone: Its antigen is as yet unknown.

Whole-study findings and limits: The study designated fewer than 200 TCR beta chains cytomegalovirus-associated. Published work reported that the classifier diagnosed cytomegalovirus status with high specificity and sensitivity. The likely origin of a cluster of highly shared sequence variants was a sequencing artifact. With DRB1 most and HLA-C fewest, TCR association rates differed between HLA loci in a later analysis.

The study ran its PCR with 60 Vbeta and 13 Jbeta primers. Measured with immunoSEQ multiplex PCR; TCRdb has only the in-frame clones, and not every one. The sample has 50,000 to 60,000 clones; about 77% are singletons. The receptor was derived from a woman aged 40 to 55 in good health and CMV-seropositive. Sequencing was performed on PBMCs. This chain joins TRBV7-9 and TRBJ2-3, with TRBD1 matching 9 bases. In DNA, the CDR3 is TGTGCCAGCAGCTCCGGACAGGGGTGGGATACGCAGTATTTT. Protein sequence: CASSSGQGWDTQYF.